The rows below give T cell receptor beta chains drawn from one sample of a study of blood T cell repertoires in COVID-19. Data came from immunoSEQ multiplex PCR; TCRdb stores just in-frame clones and leaves some out. The sample includes fewer than 300,000 clones, about 70% of them seen just once. The sample comprised peripheral blood. These receptors all stem from a woman of 80 years or more with acute or convalescent COVID-19. The CDR3 runs from the conserved cysteine through the conserved F or W. Each record gives: V gene, J gene, CDR3 protein.

v_call: TRBV20-1
j_call: TRBJ1-4
cdr3_aa: CSASTGVNEKLFF

v_call: TRBV7-9
j_call: TRBJ2-2
cdr3_aa: CAALLAANTGELFF

v_call: TRBV6-6
j_call: TRBJ1-1
cdr3_aa: CASSYSSGGFNDEAFF

v_call: TRBV3-1/TRBV3-2
j_call: TRBJ2-3
cdr3_aa: CASSSGQGPQYF

v_call: TRBV3-1/TRBV3-2
j_call: TRBJ2-3
cdr3_aa: CATQLLPGGDTQYF

v_call: TRBV1
j_call: TRBJ2-4
cdr3_aa: CTSSQDRQRGPTKAKNIQYF

v_call: TRBV4-3
j_call: TRBJ2-3
cdr3_aa: CASSQEGSRTDTQYF

v_call: TRBV18
j_call: TRBJ2-3
cdr3_aa: CASSPLPRTSGGTDTQYF

v_call: TRBV19
j_call: TRBJ1-3
cdr3_aa: CASSTGHSSGNTIYF

v_call: TRBV6-1
j_call: TRBJ1-4
cdr3_aa: CASSEMGRNNEKLFF

v_call: TRBV12-5
j_call: TRBJ1-6
cdr3_aa: CASAQETGGSSPLHF

v_call: TRBV27
j_call: TRBJ2-4
cdr3_aa: CASSLGAHTVNIQYF

v_call: TRBV5-1
j_call: TRBJ1-3
cdr3_aa: CASSGTGQGGNTIYF

v_call: TRBV2
j_call: TRBJ2-7
cdr3_aa: CASGPGRSWDEQYF

v_call: TRBV9
j_call: TRBJ1-2
cdr3_aa: CASSAGQGAFGYTF

v_call: TRBV11-2
j_call: TRBJ1-1
cdr3_aa: CASSLERGTEAFF

v_call: TRBV19
j_call: TRBJ1-5
cdr3_aa: CASSSPGVQGNQPQHF

v_call: TRBV6-5
j_call: TRBJ1-6
cdr3_aa: CASSPEQGYNSPLHF

v_call: TRBV3-1/TRBV3-2
j_call: TRBJ2-7
cdr3_aa: CASSQDRGEQYF

v_call: TRBV6-1
j_call: TRBJ2-1
cdr3_aa: CASSEQERGLEFF

v_call: TRBV10-2
j_call: TRBJ2-7
cdr3_aa: CASRLGLAGTYEQYF

v_call: TRBV5-1
j_call: TRBJ2-1
cdr3_aa: CASSLGSGGYDNEQFF

v_call: TRBV5-1
j_call: TRBJ1-2
cdr3_aa: CASSLDHPGQGYGYTF

v_call: TRBV15
j_call: TRBJ2-1
cdr3_aa: CATSRGQVGNEQFF

v_call: TRBV10-3
j_call: TRBJ1-2
cdr3_aa: CASDRGNYGYTF

v_call: TRBV5-1
j_call: TRBJ2-1
cdr3_aa: CASSRLYLDEQFF

v_call: TRBV2
j_call: TRBJ1-1
cdr3_aa: CAADRGPTEAFF

v_call: TRBV3-1/TRBV3-2
j_call: TRBJ1-1
cdr3_aa: CASSQVGRRGDTEAFF